These T cell receptor beta chains were read from a single sample in a study of OX40 agonist ivuxolimab in advanced cancers. Method: immunoSEQ multiplex PCR; TCRdb's copy keeps in-frame clones and lacks some. Of approximately 40,000 clones listed, 92% are singletons. Material: CD4+ or CD8+ T cells sorted from blood, obtained in a trial of the OX40 agonist ivuxolimab. The source of these receptors is an adult with an advanced solid tumor such as melanoma, head and neck, liver or kidney cancer. Both conserved end residues are part of each CDR3. The order of the fields is clone size, V gene, D gene, J gene, CDR3 protein, CDR3 DNA. D genes are given only for firm matches. Expanded clones get a size class; other rows say once, few or many, or leave the size out.

clone size: -; V gene: TRBV9; D gene: -; J gene: TRBJ2-1; CDR3 protein: CASSVGEGFNEQFF; CDR3 DNA: TGTGCCAGCAGCGTAGGCGAAGGTTTCAATGAGCAGTTCTTC
clone size: -; V gene: TRBV27; D gene: TRBD2; J gene: TRBJ2-1; CDR3 protein: CASSLAVSYNEQFF; CDR3 DNA: TGTGCCAGCAGCCTAGCGGTATCCTACAATGAGCAGTTCTTC
clone size: -; V gene: TRBV7-8; D gene: TRBD2; J gene: TRBJ2-7; CDR3 protein: CASSPGGGMFYEQYF; CDR3 DNA: TGTGCCAGCAGCCCCGGGGGGGGAATGTTCTACGAGCAGTACTTC
clone size: -; V gene: TRBV6-5; D gene: -; J gene: TRBJ2-3; CDR3 protein: CASSYRKGDTQYF; CDR3 DNA: TGTGCCAGCAGTTACCGTAAGGGAGATACGCAGTATTTT
clone size: few; V gene: TRBV14; D gene: -; J gene: TRBJ2-7; CDR3 protein: CASSPGAGAYEQYF; CDR3 DNA: TGTGCCAGCAGCCCTGGCGCAGGCGCCTACGAGCAGTACTTC
clone size: once; V gene: TRBV27; D gene: TRBD2; J gene: TRBJ2-1; CDR3 protein: CASSYGTSGRNNEQFF; CDR3 DNA: TGTGCCAGCAGTTATGGGACTAGCGGGAGGAACAATGAGCAGTTCTTC
clone size: once; V gene: TRBV27; D gene: -; J gene: TRBJ2-7; CDR3 protein: CASSLGQGGYFGYEQYF; CDR3 DNA: TGTGCCAGCAGTTTGGGGCAGGGGGGATATTTCGGGTACGAGCAGTACTTC
clone size: -; V gene: TRBV6-5; D gene: -; J gene: TRBJ2-5; CDR3 protein: CASRRIGGAVETQYF; CDR3 DNA: TGTGCCAGCAGAAGAATCGGGGGAGCGGTTGAGACCCAGTACTTC
clone size: -; V gene: TRBV12-5; D gene: TRBD1; J gene: TRBJ1-3; CDR3 protein: CASATGGKVGNTIYF; CDR3 DNA: TGTGCTAGTGCGACAGGGGGTAAAGTCGGAAACACCATATATTTT
clone size: -; V gene: TRBV27; D gene: -; J gene: TRBJ1-2; CDR3 protein: CASSEAAALYGYTF; CDR3 DNA: TGTGCCAGCAGTGAGGCAGCCGCACTCTATGGCTACACCTTC
clone size: -; V gene: TRBV30; D gene: TRBD2; J gene: TRBJ2-3; CDR3 protein: CAWERESADTQYF; CDR3 DNA: TGTGCCTGGGAGCGGGAGTCCGCAGATACGCAGTATTTT
clone size: -; V gene: TRBV16; D gene: -; J gene: TRBJ2-1; CDR3 protein: CASSQSGASNEQFF; CDR3 DNA: TGTGCCAGCAGCCAATCCGGGGCATCCAATGAGCAGTTCTTC
clone size: -; V gene: TRBV5-1; D gene: -; J gene: TRBJ2-5; CDR3 protein: CASSFGGRTGETQYF; CDR3 DNA: TGCGCCAGCAGCTTTGGAGGGAGGACGGGGGAGACCCAGTACTTC
clone size: -; V gene: TRBV27; D gene: TRBD2; J gene: TRBJ2-3; CDR3 protein: CASSLYPGTSNTDTQYF; CDR3 DNA: TGTGCCAGCAGTTTATACCCCGGGACTAGCAACACAGATACGCAGTATTTT
clone size: -; V gene: TRBV14; D gene: -; J gene: TRBJ2-5; CDR3 protein: CASSPLLPGPQETQYF; CDR3 DNA: TGTGCCAGCAGCCCCCTCTTGCCTGGGCCCCAAGAGACCCAGTACTTC
clone size: once; V gene: TRBV29-1; D gene: -; J gene: TRBJ2-7; CDR3 protein: CSVVTQGHEQYF; CDR3 DNA: TGCAGCGTTGTTACACAGGGCCACGAGCAGTACTTC
clone size: once; V gene: TRBV19; D gene: TRBD1; J gene: TRBJ1-2; CDR3 protein: CASSTITGTGHGYTF; CDR3 DNA: TGTGCCAGTAGTACTATAACCGGGACAGGCCATGGCTACACCTTC
clone size: once; V gene: TRBV7-6; D gene: -; J gene: TRBJ1-6; CDR3 protein: CASSLAGFSGSPLHF; CDR3 DNA: TGTGCCAGCAGCTTAGCCGGGTTTTCCGGCTCACCCCTCCACTTT
clone size: -; V gene: TRBV2; D gene: TRBD2; J gene: TRBJ2-1; CDR3 protein: CASSSPVGTSADEQFF; CDR3 DNA: TGTGCCAGCAGTTCTCCTGTCGGGACTAGCGCTGATGAGCAGTTCTTC
clone size: -; V gene: TRBV7-9; D gene: -; J gene: TRBJ2-1; CDR3 protein: CASSLGTSREPTYANEQFF; CDR3 DNA: TGTGCCAGCAGCTTGGGAACCTCTAGGGAGCCCACCTACGCAAATGAGCAGTTCTTC
clone size: -; V gene: TRBV7-9; D gene: -; J gene: TRBJ1-2; CDR3 protein: CASSPGLTPLYGYTF; CDR3 DNA: TGTGCCAGCAGCCCGGGGCTTACTCCCTTGTATGGCTACACCTTC
clone size: -; V gene: TRBV7-9; D gene: -; J gene: TRBJ1-5; CDR3 protein: CASSSAASNQPQHF; CDR3 DNA: TGTGCCAGCAGCTCAGCCGCTAGCAATCAGCCCCAGCATTTT
clone size: -; V gene: TRBV27; D gene: -; J gene: TRBJ2-1; CDR3 protein: CASRGLEHNEQFF; CDR3 DNA: TGTGCCAGCAGGGGGCTCGAGCACAATGAGCAGTTCTTC
clone size: -; V gene: TRBV6-5; D gene: -; J gene: TRBJ1-5; CDR3 protein: CASSVRQDTQPQHF; CDR3 DNA: TGTGCCAGCAGTGTACGACAGGATACTCAGCCCCAGCATTTT
clone size: -; V gene: TRBV27; D gene: -; J gene: TRBJ1-4; CDR3 protein: CASSRTEGHRNEKLFF; CDR3 DNA: TGTGCCAGCAGTCGGACCGAGGGGCACCGAAATGAAAAACTGTTTTTT
clone size: -; V gene: TRBV19; D gene: -; J gene: TRBJ1-2; CDR3 protein: CASRAAGGYGYTF; CDR3 DNA: TGTGCCAGTAGAGCGGCTGGGGGCTATGGCTACACCTTC
clone size: -; V gene: TRBV7-8; D gene: TRBD2; J gene: TRBJ2-3; CDR3 protein: CATRRRGSGDTQYF; CDR3 DNA: TGTGCCACCCGACGGCGCGGGAGTGGAGATACGCAGTATTTT
clone size: -; V gene: TRBV5-1; D gene: TRBD1; J gene: TRBJ2-2; CDR3 protein: CASGQPVDRENTGELFF; CDR3 DNA: TGCGCCAGCGGACAACCCGTAGACAGGGAAAACACCGGGGAGCTGTTTTTT
clone size: -; V gene: TRBV7-9; D gene: -; J gene: TRBJ1-2; CDR3 protein: CASSLASQGPNYGYTF; CDR3 DNA: TGTGCCAGCAGTCTAGCATCGCAGGGGCCAAACTATGGCTACACCTTC
clone size: -; V gene: TRBV14; D gene: -; J gene: TRBJ1-1; CDR3 protein: CASSQYQGNTEAFF; CDR3 DNA: TGTGCCAGCAGCCAATACCAGGGTAACACTGAAGCTTTCTTT
clone size: -; V gene: TRBV6-1; D gene: -; J gene: TRBJ2-3; CDR3 protein: CASSEAGADTQYF; CDR3 DNA: TGTGCCAGCAGTGAAGCGGGTGCAGATACGCAGTATTTT
clone size: -; V gene: TRBV5-8; D gene: -; J gene: TRBJ1-2; CDR3 protein: CASSPSWGAVDYGYTF; CDR3 DNA: TGTGCCAGCAGCCCTAGTTGGGGGGCGGTAGACTATGGCTACACCTTC
clone size: -; V gene: TRBV6-1; D gene: TRBD1; J gene: TRBJ1-3; CDR3 protein: CASSVPPDRGYENTIYF; CDR3 DNA: TGTGCCAGCAGTGTTCCTCCTGACAGGGGATACGAAAACACCATATATTTT
clone size: -; V gene: TRBV27; D gene: -; J gene: TRBJ2-2; CDR3 protein: CASSTLTGELFF; CDR3 DNA: TGTGCCAGCAGTACCCTCACCGGGGAGCTGTTTTTT
clone size: -; V gene: TRBV19; D gene: -; J gene: TRBJ2-3; CDR3 protein: CASSMRESTDTQYF; CDR3 DNA: TGTGCCAGTAGTATGAGGGAAAGCACAGATACGCAGTATTTT
clone size: -; V gene: TRBV25-1; D gene: -; J gene: TRBJ1-3; CDR3 protein: CASSESGTGNTIYF; CDR3 DNA: TGTGCCAGCAGTGAATCCGGGACTGGAAACACCATATATTTT
clone size: -; V gene: TRBV9; D gene: TRBD2; J gene: TRBJ2-2; CDR3 protein: CASSASGPVGELFF; CDR3 DNA: TGTGCCAGCAGCGCTAGCGGGCCCGTGGGGGAGCTGTTTTTT
clone size: -; V gene: TRBV7-9; D gene: -; J gene: TRBJ2-5; CDR3 protein: CASSLSLVETQYF; CDR3 DNA: TGTGCCAGCAGCTTGAGTCTTGTGGAGACCCAGTACTTC
clone size: -; V gene: TRBV4-3; D gene: -; J gene: TRBJ2-1; CDR3 protein: CASSQDHGSLYNEQFF; CDR3 DNA: TGCGCCAGCAGCCAAGATCATGGGTCCCTATACAATGAGCAGTTCTTC
clone size: few; V gene: TRBV6-5; D gene: TRBD1; J gene: TRBJ1-1; CDR3 protein: CASTTGQGNTEAFF; CDR3 DNA: TGTGCCAGCACTACGGGACAGGGAAACACTGAAGCTTTCTTT
clone size: once; V gene: TRBV7-9; D gene: -; J gene: TRBJ2-3; CDR3 protein: CAGSQGRISTDTQYF; CDR3 DNA: TGTGCCGGAAGCCAAGGCAGAATTAGCACAGATACGCAGTATTTT